This T cell receptor beta chain originates from a study of CD8+ T cells in alopecia areata. In regard to this clone: The antigen is unknown.

Findings of the study overall: Relative to mice, TCR sharing across patients was less clear, a difference possibly HLA-related.

As for treatment: oral pan-JAK inhibitor, 5-10 mg twice daily. Peripheral blood and lesional scalp punch biopsies were taken from alopecia areata patients. Extraction of RNA preceded its reverse transcription into cDNA, which served as the sequencing template. Only in-frame clones appear in the TCRdb table, and some are missing; sequencing was by immunoSEQ multiplex PCR. Altogether tens of thousands of clones are present, 92% being singletons, with the ten largest covering around 18%. The V gene's germline CDR1 is MNHNY and CDR2 SVGAGI (reference sequence). The V segment lost 2 bases and the J segment 0 bases; nucleotides outside the gene matches: 4. The CDR3 covers 15 residues.

The chain couples TRBV6-6 to TRBJ2-7; 7 positions match TRBD1. The TCR was taken from a human donor with alopecia areata. The sequencing here drew on CD8+ T cells sorted from blood, taken at week 24, from a patient treated with tofacitinib. CDR3 sequence: CASSYGTESSYEQYF. In nucleotides, the CDR3 is TGTGCCAGCAGTTACGGGACAGAGAGCTCCTACGAGCAGTACTTC.